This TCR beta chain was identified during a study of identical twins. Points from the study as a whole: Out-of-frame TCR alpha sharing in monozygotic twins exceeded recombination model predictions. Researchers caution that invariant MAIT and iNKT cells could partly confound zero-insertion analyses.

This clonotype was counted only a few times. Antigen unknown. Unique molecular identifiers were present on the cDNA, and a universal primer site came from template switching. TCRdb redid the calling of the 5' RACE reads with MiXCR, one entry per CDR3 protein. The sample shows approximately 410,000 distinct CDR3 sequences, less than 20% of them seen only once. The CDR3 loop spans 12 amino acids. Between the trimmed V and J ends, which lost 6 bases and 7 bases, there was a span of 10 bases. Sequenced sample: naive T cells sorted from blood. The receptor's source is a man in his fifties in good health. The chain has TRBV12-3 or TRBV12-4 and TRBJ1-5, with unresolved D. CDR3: CASRMGGQPQHF. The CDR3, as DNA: TGTGCCAGCAGGATGGGTGGCCAGCCCCAGCATTTT.